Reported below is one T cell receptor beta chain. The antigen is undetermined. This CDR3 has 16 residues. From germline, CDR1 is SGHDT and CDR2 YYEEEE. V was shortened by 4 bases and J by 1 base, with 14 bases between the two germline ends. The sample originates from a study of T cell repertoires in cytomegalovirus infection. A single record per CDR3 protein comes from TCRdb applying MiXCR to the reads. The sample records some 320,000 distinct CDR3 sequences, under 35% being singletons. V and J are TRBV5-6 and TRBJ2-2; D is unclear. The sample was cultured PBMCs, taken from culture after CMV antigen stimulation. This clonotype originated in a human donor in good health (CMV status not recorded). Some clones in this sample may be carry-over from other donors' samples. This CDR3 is CASSPNGGQNTGELFF. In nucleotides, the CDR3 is TGTGCCAGCAGCCCGAACGGCGGCCAGAACACCGGGGAGCTGTTTTTT.